The clone carrying this TCR beta chain was seen once. Antigen unknown. The data originate from a study of cytomegalovirus exposure and HLA in healthy donors. Study-wide results and caveats: The majority of TCR sequences were rare, yet some public TCRs appeared in many donors.

The CDR3 is 12 amino acids. Germline CDR1 SGHDN, CDR2 FVKESK. Germline trimming cut 4 bases from V and 8 bases from J; bases unmatched to any gene: 4. Only in-frame clones appear in the TCRdb table, and some are missing; sequencing was by immunoSEQ multiplex PCR. The table lists under 250,000 clones, around nine tenths of them singletons. This TCR was sampled from a woman aged 18 to 35 in good health and CMV-seronegative. Sequencing was performed on PBMCs. J is TRBJ1-2 and V is TRBV14, with 7 bases aligning to TRBD1. The CDR3 coding sequence is TGTGCCAGCAGCCGGGGGACAGTCGGCTACACCTTC. It specifies CASSRGTVGYTF. Complete variable domain (other parts from reference TRBV14 and TRBJ1-2): EAGVTQFPSHSVIEKGQTVTLRCDPISGHDNLYWYRRVMGKEIKFLLHFVKESKQDESGMPNNRFLAERTGGTYSTLKVQPAELEDSGVYFCASSRGTVGYTFGSGTRLTVV.